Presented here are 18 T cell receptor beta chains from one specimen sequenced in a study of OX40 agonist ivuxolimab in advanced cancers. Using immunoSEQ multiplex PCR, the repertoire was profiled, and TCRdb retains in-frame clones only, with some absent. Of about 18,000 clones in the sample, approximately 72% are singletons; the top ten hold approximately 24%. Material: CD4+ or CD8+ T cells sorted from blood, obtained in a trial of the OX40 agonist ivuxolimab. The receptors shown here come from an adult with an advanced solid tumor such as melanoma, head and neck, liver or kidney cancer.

The CDR3: CASSLTVRGQRNYGYTF. Written as DNA, the CDR3 is TGTGCCAGCAGCTTAACTGTGAGAGGACAGAGAAACTATGGCTACACCTTC. The chain couples TRBV7-3 to TRBJ1-2, with TRBD1 as a possible D gene (6 bases). Between the trimmed V and J ends, which lost 0 bases and 2 bases, there was a span of 16 bases. From germline, CDR1 is SGHTA and CDR2 FQGTGA. The CDR3 is 17 amino acids. Drawing the rest from reference TRBV7-3 and TRBJ1-2, the complete variable domain is GAGVSQTPSNKVTEKGKYVELRCDPISGHTALYWYRQSLGQGPEFLIYFQGTGAADDSGLPNDRFFAVRPEGSVSTLKIQRTERGDSAVYLCASSLTVRGQRNYGYTFGSGTRLTVV.

In DNA form, the CDR3 reads TGTGCCAGCAGCGTAGGCGCTTCTGAGCAGTACTTC. Its translation is CASSVGASEQYF. The chain carries TRBV9 and TRBJ2-7; D gene ambiguous. Trimming took off 0 bases at V and 7 bases at J, with 8 bases between the two ends. CDR1 SGDLS and CDR2 YYNGEE come from the germline V gene. The CDR3 is 12 amino acids.

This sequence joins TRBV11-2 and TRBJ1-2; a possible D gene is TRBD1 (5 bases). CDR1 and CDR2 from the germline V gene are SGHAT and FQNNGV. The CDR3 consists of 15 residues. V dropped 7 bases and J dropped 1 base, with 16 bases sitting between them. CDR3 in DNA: TGTGCCAGCACCCCTGGCCTGGGACTTAACTATGGCTACACCTTC. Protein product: CASTPGLGLNYGYTF.

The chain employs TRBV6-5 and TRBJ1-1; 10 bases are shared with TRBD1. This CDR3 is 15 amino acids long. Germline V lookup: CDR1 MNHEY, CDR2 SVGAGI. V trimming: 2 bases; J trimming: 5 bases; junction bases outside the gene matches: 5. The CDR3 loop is CASSYTKDRGTEAFF. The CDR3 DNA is TGTGCCAGCAGTTACACCAAGGACAGGGGGACTGAAGCTTTCTTT.

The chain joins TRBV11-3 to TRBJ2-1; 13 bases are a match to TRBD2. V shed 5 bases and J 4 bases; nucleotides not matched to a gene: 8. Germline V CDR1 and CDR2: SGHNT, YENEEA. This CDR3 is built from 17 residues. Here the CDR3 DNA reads TGTGCCAGCAGCACTAGGACTAGCGGGGGTCATTACAATGAGCAGTTCTTC. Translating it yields CASSTRTSGGHYNEQFF.

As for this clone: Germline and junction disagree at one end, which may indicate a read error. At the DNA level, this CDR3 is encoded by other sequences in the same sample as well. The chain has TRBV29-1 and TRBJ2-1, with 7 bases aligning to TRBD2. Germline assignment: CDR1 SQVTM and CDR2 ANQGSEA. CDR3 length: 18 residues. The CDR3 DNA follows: TGCCGCGTTGATGGGGGGGGAGGGGCAGGAGGTTCCTACAATGAGCAGTTCTTC. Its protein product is CRVDGGGGAGGSYNEQFF.

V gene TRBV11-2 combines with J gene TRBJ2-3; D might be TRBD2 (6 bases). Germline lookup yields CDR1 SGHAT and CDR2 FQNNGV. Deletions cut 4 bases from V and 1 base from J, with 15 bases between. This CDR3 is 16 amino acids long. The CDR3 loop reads CASSSRGNTGTDTQYF. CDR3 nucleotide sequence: TGTGCCAGCAGCTCCCGGGGGAATACGGGCACAGATACGCAGTATTTT.

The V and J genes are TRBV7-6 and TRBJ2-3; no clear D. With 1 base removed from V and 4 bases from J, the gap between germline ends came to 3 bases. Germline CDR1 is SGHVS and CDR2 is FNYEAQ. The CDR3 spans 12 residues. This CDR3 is CASSLGADTQYF. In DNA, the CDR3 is TGTGCCAGCAGCTTAGGCGCAGATACGCAGTATTTT.

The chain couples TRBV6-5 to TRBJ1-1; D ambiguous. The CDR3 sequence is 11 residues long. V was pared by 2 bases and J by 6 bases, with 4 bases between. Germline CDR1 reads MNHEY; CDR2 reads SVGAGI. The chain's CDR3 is CASSYGSEAFF. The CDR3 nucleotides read TGTGCCAGCAGTTACGGGTCTGAAGCTTTCTTT.

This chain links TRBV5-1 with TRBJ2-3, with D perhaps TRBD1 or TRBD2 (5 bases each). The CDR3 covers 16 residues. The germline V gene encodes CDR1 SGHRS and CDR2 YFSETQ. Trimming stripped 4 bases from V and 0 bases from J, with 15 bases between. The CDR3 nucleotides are TGCGCCAGCAGCCTGGGGACGGCCCTTAGCACAGATACGCAGTATTTT. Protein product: CASSLGTALSTDTQYF.

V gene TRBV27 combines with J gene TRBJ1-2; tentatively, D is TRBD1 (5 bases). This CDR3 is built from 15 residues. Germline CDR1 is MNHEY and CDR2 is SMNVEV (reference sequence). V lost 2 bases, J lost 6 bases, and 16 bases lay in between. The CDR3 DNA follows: TGTGCCAGCAGTTTAAATGGCCCCGGGGGACATGGCTACACCTTC. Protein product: CASSLNGPGGHGYTF.

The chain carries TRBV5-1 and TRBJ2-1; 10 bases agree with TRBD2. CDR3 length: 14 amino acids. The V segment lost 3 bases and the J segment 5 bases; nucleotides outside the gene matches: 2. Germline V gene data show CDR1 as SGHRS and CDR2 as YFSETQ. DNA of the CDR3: TGCGCCAGCAGCTGGAGCGGGGGGGACAATGAGCAGTTCTTC. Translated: CASSWSGGDNEQFF.

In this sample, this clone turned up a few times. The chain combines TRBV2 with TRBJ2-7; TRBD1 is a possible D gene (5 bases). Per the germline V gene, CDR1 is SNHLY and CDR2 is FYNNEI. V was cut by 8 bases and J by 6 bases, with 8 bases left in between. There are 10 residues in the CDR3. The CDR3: CASEGAEQYF. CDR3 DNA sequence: TGTGCCAGCGAAGGGGCCGAGCAGTACTTC.

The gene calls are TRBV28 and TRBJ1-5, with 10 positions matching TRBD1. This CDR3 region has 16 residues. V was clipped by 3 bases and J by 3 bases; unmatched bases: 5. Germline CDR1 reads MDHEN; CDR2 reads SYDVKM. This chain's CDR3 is CASSFSGTGVNQPQHF. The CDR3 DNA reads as TGTGCCAGCAGTTTCTCCGGGACAGGGGTCAATCAGCCCCAGCATTTT. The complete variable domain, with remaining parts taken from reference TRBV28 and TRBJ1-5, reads DVKVTQSSRYLVKRTGEKVFLECVQDMDHENMFWYRQDPGLGLRLIYFSYDVKMKEKGDIPEGYSVSREKKERFSLILESASTNQTSMYLCASSFSGTGVNQPQHFGDGTRLSIL.

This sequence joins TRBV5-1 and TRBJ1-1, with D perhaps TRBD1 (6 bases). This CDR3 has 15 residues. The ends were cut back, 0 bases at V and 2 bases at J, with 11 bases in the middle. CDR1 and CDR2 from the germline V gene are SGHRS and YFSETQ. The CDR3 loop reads CASSLEGGVNTEAFF. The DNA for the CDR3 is TGCGCCAGCAGCTTGGAGGGGGGCGTAAACACTGAAGCTTTCTTT. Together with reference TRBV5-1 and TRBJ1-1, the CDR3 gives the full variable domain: KAGVTQTPRYLIKTRGQQVTLSCSPISGHRSVSWYQQTPGQGLQFLFEYFSETQRNKGNFPGRFSGRQFSNSRSEMNVSTLELGDSALYLCASSLEGGVNTEAFFGQGTRLTVV.

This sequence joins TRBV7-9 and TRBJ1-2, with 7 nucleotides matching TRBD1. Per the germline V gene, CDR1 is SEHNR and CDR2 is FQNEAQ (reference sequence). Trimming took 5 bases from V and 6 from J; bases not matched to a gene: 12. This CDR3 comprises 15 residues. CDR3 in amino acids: CASSLARDRSDGYTF. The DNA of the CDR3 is TGTGCCAGCAGCCTCGCCCGGGACAGATCGGATGGCTACACCTTC.

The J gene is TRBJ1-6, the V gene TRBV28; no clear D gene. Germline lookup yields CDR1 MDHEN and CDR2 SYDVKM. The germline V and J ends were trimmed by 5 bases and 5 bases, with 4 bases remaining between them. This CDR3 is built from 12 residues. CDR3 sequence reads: CASSHDNSPLHF. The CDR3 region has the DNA TGTGCCAGCAGTCACGATAATTCACCCCTCCACTTT.

CDR3: CASSPSTGIGEQYF. The CDR3, as DNA: TGTGCCAGCTCACCATCGACAGGGATTGGCGAGCAGTACTTC. This chain joins TRBV18 and TRBJ2-7; 7 nucleotides line up with TRBD1. Germline loops: CDR1 KGHSH, CDR2 LQKENI. Unmatched junction bases numbered 7, after V lost 2 bases and J lost 6 bases. The CDR3 has 14 amino acids.